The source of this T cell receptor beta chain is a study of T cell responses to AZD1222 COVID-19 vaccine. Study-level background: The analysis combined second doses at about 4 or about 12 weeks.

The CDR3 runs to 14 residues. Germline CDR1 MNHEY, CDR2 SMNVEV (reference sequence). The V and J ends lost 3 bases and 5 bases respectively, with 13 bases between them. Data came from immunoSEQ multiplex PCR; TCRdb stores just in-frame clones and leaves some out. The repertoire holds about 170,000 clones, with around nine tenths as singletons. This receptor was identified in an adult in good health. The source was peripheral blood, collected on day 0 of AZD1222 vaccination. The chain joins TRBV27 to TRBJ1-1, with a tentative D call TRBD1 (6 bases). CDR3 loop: CASSFSGAGTEAFF. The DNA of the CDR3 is TGTGCCAGCAGTTTCTCAGGGGCAGGTACTGAAGCTTTCTTT.